This passage covers 17 T cell receptor beta chains from one sample sequenced in a study of regulatory T cells in long-lasting Graves disease (TCRdb year 2021). Interpreted using the paper, the time point label stands for: newly diagnosed GD, antithyroid drugs for less than 3 months. RNA was extracted from PBMCs in TRIzol for both TCR sequencing and RNA sequencing. Libraries were built with multiplex PCR. Sequencing used an Illumina HiSeq 4000. CDR3 regions were amplified by Arm-PCR with iRepertoire HTBI primers to construct TCR beta libraries. TCRdb took the public reads, trimmed them with fastp at Q25, ran MiXCR for clone calling and kept in-frame beta chains. Rows with a matching CDR3 protein are joined into one entry that keeps the most common DNA and genes. Here the sample has about 500,000 distinct CDR3 sequences; roughly 15% occur a single time. 12% of the sample is taken by the ten largest.

These sequences were also reported in another study, on T cells in Graves' hyperthyroidism and ophthalmopathy.

The sample here was peripheral blood mononuclear cells (PBMCs), taken at new diagnosis, from a patient treated with antithyroid drugs. The receptors were gathered from a man between 40 and 49 years old with Graves disease. Donor details come from another sample of the same person, matched by shared clones.

This clonotype appeared many times. The V and J genes are TRBV4-1 and TRBJ2-3; D ambiguous. The CDR3 covers 16 residues. V was pared by 1 base and J by 2 bases, with 13 bases between. CDR1 is MGHRA and CDR2 is YSYEKL in the germline V gene. CDR3 sequence (DNA): TGCGCCAGCAGCCAAGTTTCGTCCGGATCCACAGATACGCAGTATTTT. This translates into CASSQVSSGSTDTQYF.

Note on this clonotype: A read error is possible here, since a much larger clone lies one base away. The genes are TRBV7-9 and TRBJ2-1; tentative D call: TRBD1 (5 bases). CDR1 SEHNR and CDR2 FQNEAQ come from the germline V gene (reference sequence). The length of the CDR3 is 14 residues. V lost 0 bases and J 10 bases, leaving 13 bases between the germline ends. CDR3 nucleotide sequence: TGTGCCAGCAGCTTAGCAGGCAGGGCGTCCGAGCAGTTCTTC. It is translated as CASSLAGRASEQFF.

This clonotype was detected ten times or more. The chain combines TRBV30 with TRBJ2-7, with no clear D. V lost 7 bases and J lost 3, with 16 bases in between. The CDR3 sequence is 13 residues long. Per the germline V gene, CDR1 is GTSNPN and CDR2 is SVGIG (reference sequence). CDR3 amino acids: CALDPDTDYEQYF. The DNA of the CDR3 is TGTGCCTTGGACCCCGACACCGACTACGAGCAGTACTTC.

This clonotype was picked up many times. The gene calls are TRBV24-1 and TRBJ2-1; 11 bases match TRBD1. Looked up from germline, CDR1 is KGHDR and CDR2 is SFDVKD. The V segment lost 5 bases and the J segment 0 bases; nucleotides outside the gene matches: 11. The CDR3 loop spans 19 amino acids. The CDR3: CATSAWTGGLGSSYNEQFF. The CDR3, as DNA: TGTGCCACCAGTGCTTGGACAGGGGGCCTAGGAAGCTCCTACAATGAGCAGTTCTTC.

The chain links TRBV6-1 to TRBJ2-5; D not certain. The V end lost 6 bases, the J end lost 0 bases, and 11 bases lay between the germline ends. Germline V gene data show CDR1 as MNHNS and CDR2 as SASEGT. The CDR3 extends over 14 amino acids. CDR3 in amino acids: CASRSTQYQETQYF. The CDR3 DNA is TGTGCCAGCAGATCTACACAGTACCAAGAGACCCAGTACTTC.

Many counts were recorded for this clonotype. The V call is TRBV11-2, the J call TRBJ1-6, with a tentative D call TRBD1 (5 bases). The V end was cut by 4 bases, the J end by 7 bases, with 17 bases between. The CDR3 length is 16 residues. CDR1 is SGHAT and CDR2 is FQNNGV in the germline V gene. The CDR3 loop is CASSSPTVGWNSPLHF. The CDR3 DNA sequence: TGTGCCAGCAGCTCCCCGACAGTCGGGTGGAATTCACCCCTCCACTTT.

This clonotype was counted between two and nine times. A far bigger clonotype differs at one base, so this is likely a read error. This rearrangement joins TRBV2 to TRBJ2-1; TRBD2 matches at 11 bases. The germline gives CDR1 SNHLY, CDR2 FYNNEI. V was clipped by 1 base and J by 10 bases; unmatched bases: 6. The CDR3 has 15 amino acids. The CDR3 sequence is CASSEGLAGTYEQFF. CDR3 nucleotide sequence: TGTGCCAGCAGTGAAGGACTAGCGGGGACCTACGAGCAGTTCTTC.

This clonotype has a count of ten or more. The chain links TRBV5-1 to TRBJ2-3, with TRBD2 as a possible D gene (5 bases). Germline-derived CDR1 and CDR2 are SGHRS and YFSETQ. The CDR3 totals 13 residues. The ends were cut back, 4 bases at V and 4 bases at J, with 10 bases in the middle. The CDR3 loop reads CASSLERADTQYF. DNA of the CDR3: TGCGCCAGCAGCCTCGAGAGGGCAGATACGCAGTATTTT. The variable domain in full, completed from reference TRBV5-1 and TRBJ2-3, reads KAGVTQTPRYLIKTRGQQVTLSCSPISGHRSVSWYQQTPGQGLQFLFEYFSETQRNKGNFPGRFSGRQFSNSRSEMNVSTLELGDSALYLCASSLERADTQYFGPGTRLTVL.

This clonotype was counted only a few times. The chain employs TRBV4-1 and TRBJ2-2; D might be TRBD2 (6 bases). CDR1 and CDR2 from the germline V gene are MGHRA and YSYEKL. CDR3 length: 15 amino acids. The V gene lost 6 bases and the J gene lost 0 bases, with 11 bases spanning the gap. The CDR3 DNA reads as TGCGCCAGCAGAGATTTAGCGGCGAACACCGGGGAGCTGTTTTTT. Translation gives CASRDLAANTGELFF.

This chain joins TRBV15 and TRBJ2-3; perhaps D is TRBD1 or TRBD2 (5 bases each). The CDR3 is 15 residues long. Deletions cut 0 bases from V and 4 bases from J, with 11 bases between. From germline, CDR1 is LNHNV and CDR2 YYDKDF (reference sequence). CDR3 in DNA: TGTGCCACCAGCAGAGATCGGGGCAGGGCAGATACGCAGTATTTT. Amino acid sequence: CATSRDRGRADTQYF.

This clonotype was counted at least ten times. The V and J genes are TRBV28 and TRBJ1-2, with D hard to call. The V gene's germline CDR1 is MDHEN and CDR2 SYDVKM. V was pared by 6 bases and J by 8 bases, with 16 bases between. This CDR3 has 13 amino acids. The CDR3: CASSLQDPPGYTF. The CDR3 DNA sequence: TGTGCCAGCAGCCTTCAGGACCCCCCAGGCTACACCTTC.

This clonotype was counted many times. The rearrangement joins TRBV6-1 to TRBJ2-1, with D tentatively TRBD1 (5 bases). V was cut by 6 bases and J by 5 bases, with 20 bases left in between. This CDR3 spans 16 amino acids. CDR1 and CDR2 (germline): MNHNS, SASEGT. The CDR3 loop reads CASRPNRWGLNNEQFF. The CDR3 region has the DNA TGTGCCAGCAGGCCCAACAGGTGGGGATTGAACAATGAGCAGTTCTTC.

This clonotype was recorded many times. This chain uses TRBV18 with TRBJ2-3; D may be TRBD2 (6 bases). Germline V gene data show CDR1 as KGHSH and CDR2 as LQKENI. This CDR3 region has 13 residues. V shed 3 bases and J shed 4 bases, with 8 bases lying between them. The CDR3 region is CASSPGGSDTQYF. DNA for the CDR3: TGTGCCAGCTCACCCGGAGGGTCAGATACGCAGTATTTT.

This clonotype was counted many times. The chain couples TRBV6-1 to TRBJ2-7; 8 bases agree with TRBD2. V dropped 9 bases and J dropped 2; count of bases not matched to a gene: 9. This CDR3 region has 14 residues. Germline V gene data show CDR1 as MNHNS and CDR2 as SASEGT. The CDR3 is CASVPGLGAYEQYF. In DNA, the CDR3 is TGTGCCAGTGTACCGGGACTAGGGGCCTACGAGCAGTACTTC.

This clonotype appeared many times. V usage is TRBV3-1 and J usage is TRBJ1-5; 7 bases fit TRBD1. After removal of 0 bases from V and 3 bases from J, the junction contained 5 bases not matched to a gene. Germline V gene lookup returns CDR1 LGHDT and CDR2 YNNKEL (reference sequence). This CDR3 comprises 16 residues. CDR3 amino acids: CASSQDTGEVNQPQHF. CDR3 nucleotide sequence: TGTGCCAGCAGCCAAGATACAGGGGAGGTCAATCAGCCCCAGCATTTT.

This clonotype was observed many times. The V and J genes are TRBV6-1 and TRBJ1-1, with D unclear. The V end lost 8 bases, the J end lost 3 bases, and 13 bases lay between the germline ends. Germline CDR1 is MNHNS and CDR2 is SASEGT. The CDR3 is 13 residues long. In DNA form, the CDR3 reads TGTGCCAGCGGTGTCAAGGCGGACACTGAAGCTTTCTTT. The encoded protein is CASGVKADTEAFF.

The CDR3 DNA follows: TGTGCCAGCAGTGCACGAGGGTACGATGAAAAACTGTTTTTT. It encodes CASSARGYDEKLFF. The chain employs TRBV28 and TRBJ1-4; D unclear. The CDR3 runs to 14 residues. Germline V gene data show CDR1 as MDHEN and CDR2 as SYDVKM. Trimming left V 5 bases short and J 6 bases short, with 13 bases between.